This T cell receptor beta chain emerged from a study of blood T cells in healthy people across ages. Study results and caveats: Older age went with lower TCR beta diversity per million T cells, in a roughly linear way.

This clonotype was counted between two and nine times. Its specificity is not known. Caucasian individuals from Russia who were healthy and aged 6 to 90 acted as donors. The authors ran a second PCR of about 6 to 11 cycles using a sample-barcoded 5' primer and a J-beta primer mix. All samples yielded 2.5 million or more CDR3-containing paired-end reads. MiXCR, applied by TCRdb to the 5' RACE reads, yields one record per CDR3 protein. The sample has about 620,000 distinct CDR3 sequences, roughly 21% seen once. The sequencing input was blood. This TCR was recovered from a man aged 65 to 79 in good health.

CDR3 sequence: CASSFQSFSTDTQYF. CDR3 nucleotides: TGTGCCAGCAGCTTTCAGAGCTTTAGCACAGATACGCAGTATTTT. The chain employs TRBV6-5 and TRBJ2-3; D gene uncertain. The CDR3 consists of 15 residues. Germline values: CDR1 MNHEY, CDR2 SVGAGI. Trimming shortened V by 6 bases and J by 0 bases, and 13 bases separated the two germline ends.